The 3 T cell receptor beta chains presented below share a single source sample, sequenced in a study of beta chain features in type 1 diabetes. Expressed TCRB transcripts were sequenced, since all the RNA that had been isolated was reverse transcribed. Sequencing used immunoSEQ multiplex PCR; TCRdb keeps in-frame clones, though not all of them. The table lists under 450,000 clones, roughly 16% of them singletons. The sequenced sample was naive CD4+ T cells from blood. The origin of the receptors is a woman aged 18-29 years in good health.

The chain links TRBV7-8 to TRBJ2-3, with 8 bases aligning to TRBD2. Germline CDR1 and CDR2: SGHVS and FQNEAQ. Trimming took 3 bases from V and 4 from J; bases not matched to a gene: 15. The CDR3 sequence is 18 residues long. CDR3 in DNA: TGTGCCAGCAGCTTGTCCGTAGTATGGCGGGAGGTGGCAGATACGCAGTATTTT. It yields the protein CASSLSVVWREVADTQYF.

The J gene is TRBJ2-7, the V gene TRBV5-1; 7 positions match TRBD2. J gave up 9 bases and V 0 bases, and 12 bases lay outside the gene matches. From germline, CDR1 is SGHRS and CDR2 YFSETQ. This CDR3 is 15 amino acids long. CDR3 sequence reads: CASSLDPAGSSWQYF. CDR3 bases: TGCGCCAGCAGCTTGGACCCAGCGGGGAGTAGTTGGCAGTACTTC.

This clone was counted between two and nine times. V is TRBV18 and J is TRBJ2-5, with 7 bases fitting TRBD1. The V segment lost 3 bases and the J segment 1 base; nucleotides outside the gene matches: 2. Looked up from germline, CDR1 is KGHSH and CDR2 is LQKENI. This CDR3 has 14 residues. CDR3 DNA sequence: TGTGCCAGCTCACCGGACAGGTTCCAAGAGACCCAGTACTTC. Its translation: CASSPDRFQETQYF. Full variable domain (outside the CDR3, taken from reference TRBV18 and TRBJ2-5): NAGVMQNPRHLVRRRGQEARLRCSPMKGHSHVYWYRQLPEEGLKFMVYLQKENIIDESGMPKERFSAEFPKEGPSILRIQQVVRGDSAAYFCASSPDRFQETQYFGPGTRLLVL.